This T cell receptor beta chain came from a study of blood T cell repertoires in COVID-19. Generated by immunoSEQ multiplex PCR, the TCRdb table keeps only in-frame clones and is missing some. The table shows around 270,000 clones, with roughly 88% occurring only once. Clinical history reported by participants formed the basis on which cohorts were assigned. The V segment lost 4 bases and the J segment 7 bases; nucleotides outside the gene matches: 6. The CDR3 has 15 residues. From germline, CDR1 is MRHNA and CDR2 SNTAGT. The sequence came from a woman aged 40 to 55 who had been exposed to COVID-19. V and J are TRBV6-4 and TRBJ1-6, with TRBD1 matching 8 bases. The sequenced sample consisted of PBMCs or T cells enriched from blood (not recorded which). The CDR3 DNA reads TGTGCCAGCAGTGCGCAGGGGGCGGAAAATTCACCCCTCCACTTT. This gives the protein CASSAQGAENSPLHF.